Listed below are T cell receptor beta chains from one sample, sequenced in a study of T cell responses to AZD1222 COVID-19 vaccine. The assay was immunoSEQ multiplex PCR, and TCRdb's table has in-frame clones only and misses some. Of 120,000 to 150,000 clones in the sample, approximately 91% were seen once. This specimen consisted of peripheral blood, obtained 28 days after the second dose of the MenACWY control vaccine. These receptors were collected from an adult who received the MenACWY meningococcal vaccine as a control. The CDR3 runs from the conserved cysteine through the conserved F or W. The order of the fields is J gene, D gene, CDR3 length, clone size, V gene, CDR3 DNA, CDR3 protein. D genes are given only for firm matches. Where a row states a size, it is once, few, many or the class of an expanded clone; other rows omit it.

j_call: TRBJ1-5; d_call: NA; cdr3_length: 14; clone_size: NA; v_call: TRBV20-1; cdr3_nt: TGCAGTGCTAGTGTGGGGTACAGCAATCAGCCCCAGCATTTT; cdr3_aa: CSASVGYSNQPQHF
j_call: TRBJ2-1; d_call: NA; cdr3_length: 16; clone_size: NA; v_call: TRBV19; cdr3_nt: TGTGCCAGTAGTATTCCCTGGGCGGGGAGCCACAATGAGCAGTTCTTC; cdr3_aa: CASSIPWAGSHNEQFF
j_call: TRBJ1-2; d_call: TRBD1; cdr3_length: 14; clone_size: once; v_call: TRBV29-1; cdr3_nt: TGCAGCGCCCGTACCGGGACAGGGTCTGTTGGCTACACCTTC; cdr3_aa: CSARTGTGSVGYTF
j_call: TRBJ2-7; d_call: NA; cdr3_length: 12; clone_size: NA; v_call: TRBV5-1; cdr3_nt: TGCGCCAGCGGCAGGGGCCGGTACGAGCAGTACTTC; cdr3_aa: CASGRGRYEQYF
j_call: TRBJ1-1; d_call: NA; cdr3_length: 13; clone_size: NA; v_call: TRBV2; cdr3_nt: TGTGCCAGCAGCGTATCCAGGGGAACTGAAGCTTTCTTT; cdr3_aa: CASSVSRGTEAFF
j_call: TRBJ1-4; d_call: TRBD1; cdr3_length: 15; clone_size: NA; v_call: TRBV4-1; cdr3_nt: TGCGCCAGCAGCCAAGGGTCAGGGGGCGGCGAAAAACTGTTTTTT; cdr3_aa: CASSQGSGGGEKLFF
j_call: TRBJ1-6; d_call: NA; cdr3_length: 13; clone_size: once; v_call: TRBV7-2; cdr3_nt: TGTGCCAGCAGCTTAGGCGCTAATTCACCCCTCCACTTT; cdr3_aa: CASSLGANSPLHF
j_call: TRBJ1-2; d_call: NA; cdr3_length: 13; clone_size: NA; v_call: TRBV11-2; cdr3_nt: TGTGCCAGCAGCTTAGATCTGGGGAGAGGCTACACCTTC; cdr3_aa: CASSLDLGRGYTF
j_call: TRBJ2-1; d_call: TRBD2; cdr3_length: 15; clone_size: NA; v_call: TRBV5-1; cdr3_nt: TGCGCCAGCAGCTGGGGGGCGGGGGGCCCCAATGAGCAGTTCTTC; cdr3_aa: CASSWGAGGPNEQFF
j_call: TRBJ2-1; d_call: TRBD2; cdr3_length: 14; clone_size: NA; v_call: TRBV27; cdr3_nt: TGTGCCAGCTCACCTAGCGGGAGGGCCAGGGAGCAGTTCTTC; cdr3_aa: CASSPSGRAREQFF
j_call: TRBJ2-6; d_call: TRBD1; cdr3_length: 17; clone_size: NA; v_call: TRBV4-3; cdr3_nt: TGCGCCAGCAGCCAAGGGGACAGCCTCTCTGGGGCCAACGTCCTGACTTTC; cdr3_aa: CASSQGDSLSGANVLTF
j_call: TRBJ2-3; d_call: NA; cdr3_length: 16; clone_size: NA; v_call: TRBV7-8; cdr3_nt: TGTGCCAGCAGCTTAGGAGTGAATTCTATCACAGATACGCAGTATTTT; cdr3_aa: CASSLGVNSITDTQYF
j_call: TRBJ1-2; d_call: NA; cdr3_length: 16; clone_size: NA; v_call: TRBV5-6; cdr3_nt: TGTGCCAGCAGCCGGTTTGGGCAGACGCATAACTATGGCTACACCTTC; cdr3_aa: CASSRFGQTHNYGYTF
j_call: TRBJ2-7; d_call: TRBD1; cdr3_length: 13; clone_size: NA; v_call: TRBV30; cdr3_nt: TGTGCCTGGACAGGGGGCGGTGGCTACGAGCAGTACTTC; cdr3_aa: CAWTGGGGYEQYF
j_call: TRBJ2-3; d_call: NA; cdr3_length: 12; clone_size: once; v_call: TRBV18; cdr3_nt: TGTGCCAGCTCTTACGTGTCTAGGGCGCAGTATTTT; cdr3_aa: CASSYVSRAQYF
j_call: TRBJ2-3; d_call: TRBD2; cdr3_length: 15; clone_size: NA; v_call: TRBV6-5; cdr3_nt: TGTGCCAGCAGAAGCGGGAGAGGGGGCACAGATACGCAGTATTTT; cdr3_aa: CASRSGRGGTDTQYF